One and the same sample provided the 14 T cell receptor beta chains below, sequenced in a study of T cell repertoires in cytomegalovirus infection. TCRdb independently ran MiXCR on the reads; one entry per CDR3 protein. Counted here are about 500,000 distinct CDR3 sequences, roughly a third occurring once; the ten biggest clones make up roughly 17%. Their antigen targets remain unknown. The source was cultured PBMCs, collected from culture after CMV antigen stimulation. Receptor source: a human donor in good health (CMV status not recorded). Some clones in this sample may be carry-over from other donors' samples.

This chain joins TRBV5-1 and TRBJ2-7, with 11 bases matching TRBD1. The CDR3 totals 16 residues. The trim removed 0 bases at V and 6 bases at J, leaving 8 bases unmatched. Germline V lookup: CDR1 SGHRS, CDR2 YFSETQ. The CDR3 region has the DNA TGCGCCAGCAGCTTGGGTGGACAGGGGGCGCGGGGCGAGCAGTACTTC. Protein sequence: CASSLGGQGARGEQYF.

The rearrangement links TRBV4-1 to TRBJ1-1; D unresolved. CDR3 length: 15 amino acids. Looked up from germline, CDR1 is MGHRA and CDR2 is YSYEKL. Trimming left V 1 base short and J 5 bases short, with 14 bases between. CDR3 region: CASSQGAAGGTEAFF. The CDR3 DNA sequence: TGCGCCAGCAGCCAAGGGGCTGCTGGAGGGACTGAAGCTTTCTTT.

The sample holds a few counts of this clonotype. V and J are TRBV19 and TRBJ2-1, with 9 nucleotides matching TRBD2. After removal of 5 bases from V and 7 bases from J, the junction contained 9 bases not matched to a gene. The CDR3 sequence is 15 residues long. Germline V gene sequence: CDR1 LNHDA, CDR2 SQIVND (reference sequence). CDR3 nucleotides: TGTGCCAGTAGTTCCTTTAGCGGGAGTAGGAATGAGCAGTTCTTC. Translation gives CASSSFSGSRNEQFF.

This clonotype was picked up a small number of times. The chain employs TRBV20-1 and TRBJ1-6; 7 nucleotides match TRBD1. The CDR3 contains 14 residues. With 3 bases clipped from V and 4 bases from J, the junction kept 3 bases outside the gene matches. Germline-derived CDR1 and CDR2 are DFQATT and SNEGSKA (reference sequence). DNA of the CDR3: TGCAGTGCTAGGAGACAGGGATATAATTCACCCCTCCACTTT. It encodes CSARRQGYNSPLHF.

V usage is TRBV10-1 and J usage is TRBJ2-3, with 7 bases aligning to TRBD2. Trimming at V came to 3 bases and at J to 2 bases, leaving 2 bases not matched to a gene. Germline lookup yields CDR1 WNHNN and CDR2 SYGVQD (reference sequence). This CDR3 spans 14 amino acids. The CDR3 loop reads CASSEGDYTDTQYF. CDR3 sequence (DNA): TGCGCCAGCAGTGAAGGGGACTACACAGATACGCAGTATTTT.

This clonotype has at least ten counts. This chain links TRBV20-1 with TRBJ2-5; 10 nucleotides line up with TRBD2. V dropped 1 base and J dropped 5; count of bases not matched to a gene: 4. The CDR3 contains 14 residues. Per the germline V gene, CDR1 is DFQATT and CDR2 is SNEGSKA (reference sequence). CDR3 DNA: TGCAGTGCTAGAGCTCTAGCGGGAGCTGAGACCCAGTACTTC. Residues: CSARALAGAETQYF.

The chain uses TRBV28 and TRBJ2-7, with TRBD1 as a possible D gene (6 bases). V was cut by 5 bases and J by 3 bases, with 11 bases left in between. Germline CDR1 MDHEN, CDR2 SYDVKM. The length of the CDR3 is 13 residues. The CDR3 nucleotides read TGTGCCAGCAGTCCAGGGGCCTACTACGAGCAGTACTTC. Encoded protein: CASSPGAYYEQYF.

This clonotype was detected a few times. The J gene is TRBJ1-2, the V gene TRBV6-5; D gene uncertain. V gave up 2 bases and J gave up 8 bases, with 12 bases separating them. CDR1 and CDR2 (germline): MNHEY, SVGAGI. The CDR3 consists of 13 residues. The CDR3 DNA reads as TGTGCCAGCAGTTACACGGCAGGCCCAGGCTACACCTTC. It translates to CASSYTAGPGYTF.

The chain recombines TRBV6-1 with TRBJ1-1, with 8 bases identical to TRBD1. V was clipped by 6 bases and J by 1 base; unmatched bases: 16. CDR3 length: 18 amino acids. Germline V CDR1 and CDR2: MNHNS, SASEGT. The CDR3: CASRSTSGGVGANTEAFF. The CDR3 DNA sequence: TGTGCCAGCAGGAGTACTTCAGGGGGCGTAGGGGCGAACACTGAAGCTTTCTTT.

J is TRBJ1-1 and V is TRBV6-2 or TRBV6-3; D is unresolved. Trimming shortened V by 5 bases and J by 1 base, and 11 bases separated the two germline ends. The CDR3 contains 14 residues. The germline V gene encodes CDR1 MNHEY and CDR2 SVGEGT. DNA for the CDR3: TGTGCCAGCAGTCGAGACGGTAGGAACACTGAAGCTTTCTTT. Its protein product is CASSRDGRNTEAFF.

This clonotype was detected ten times or more. The CDR3 nucleotides read TGTGCCAGCAGCCCTGGCCTGTACGAGCAGTACTTC. Its protein is CASSPGLYEQYF. This sequence joins TRBV7-2 and TRBJ2-7; D gene ambiguous. This CDR3 has 12 residues. Germline-derived CDR1 and CDR2 are SGHTA and FQGNSA. V shed 5 bases and J shed 4 bases, with 9 bases lying between them.

CDR3 region: CASSPLDRDGEKLFF. CDR3 coding DNA: TGTGCCAGCAGCCCACTCGACAGGGACGGCGAAAAACTGTTTTTT. The rearrangement uses TRBV7-9 and TRBJ1-4; 7 positions match TRBD1. The ends lost 5 bases at V and 8 bases at J; junction bases unmatched: 11. Per germline, CDR1 SEHNR and CDR2 FQNEAQ (reference sequence). The CDR3 extends over 15 amino acids.

The chain combines TRBV4-1 with TRBJ2-2, with D unresolved. V lost 1 base, J lost 1 base, and 7 bases lay in between. Per the germline V gene, CDR1 is MGHRA and CDR2 is YSYEKL. The CDR3 has 15 amino acids. Here the CDR3 DNA reads TGCGCCAGCAGCCAAGCAACATGGAACACCGGGGAGCTGTTTTTT. Encoded protein: CASSQATWNTGELFF.

V gene TRBV24-1 combines with J gene TRBJ2-1, with 9 bases that match TRBD1. Germline CDR1 is KGHDR and CDR2 is SFDVKD. CDR3 length: 12 residues. Germline trimming cut 5 bases from V and 10 bases from J; bases unmatched to any gene: 2. CDR3 sequence (DNA): TGTGCCACCAGTGGGGACAGGGTCGAGCAGTTCTTC. It specifies CATSGDRVEQFF.